This TCR beta chain is from a study of shared clonotypes between healthy human individuals. Naive CD8 cells lacked CD45RO, underwent positive selection for CCR7 and left out terminally differentiated effector memory CD45RA+ cells. Measured with immunoSEQ multiplex PCR; TCRdb has only the in-frame clones, and not every one. The sample consists of around 2.1 million clones, 90% to 95% of them appearing once. This receptor was taken from a man between 18 and 35 years old in good health. Some clones in this sample may be carry-over from other donors' samples. The sequencing input was naive CD8+ T cells from PBMCs.

CDR3 sequence reads: CASRHREGNEQFF. DNA of the CDR3: TGTGCCAGCAGGCACAGGGAGGGCAATGAGCAGTTCTTC. This chain uses TRBV7-2 with TRBJ2-1; a weak D match, TRBD2 (7 bases). The CDR3 is 13 amino acids. Germline lookup yields CDR1 SGHTA and CDR2 FQGNSA. Trimming pared 6 bases from V and 6 bases from J, leaving 12 bases between.